Listed below are T cell receptor beta chains from one sample, sequenced in a study of T-cell memory formation after mild COVID-19. TCRdb used MiXCR to reprocess the 5' RACE reads, holding one entry per CDR3 protein. The sample consists of around 300,000 distinct CDR3 sequences, roughly a fifth of them appearing once. The material sequenced was PBMCs or a T cell subset sorted from them (not recorded which). These receptors all come from a man in his late teens or twenties who had mild COVID-19 (a few samples of this study predate the infection). Cell type and time point are not known. Both conserved end residues are part of each CDR3.

V gene	J gene	CDR3 length	CDR3 protein
TRBV7-2	TRBJ1-5	17	CASSFLGRSYSNQPQHF
TRBV12-3/TRBV12-4	TRBJ2-1	13	CASRPRHGNEQFF
TRBV7-8	TRBJ2-3	15	CASSLLTGSADTQYF
TRBV7-2	TRBJ1-2	14	CASSFRDINYGYTF
TRBV6-5	TRBJ2-7	14	CASSSGPEVNEQYF
TRBV6-5	TRBJ1-1	16	CASSPVSGALNTEAFF
TRBV5-1	TRBJ2-5	14	CASSTVTGEETQYF
TRBV12-3/TRBV12-4	TRBJ2-5	16	CASSPPVASGVRTQYF
TRBV7-9	TRBJ2-7	13	CASTRSVAEEQYF
TRBV7-6	TRBJ1-6	13	CASSLGAGSPLHF
TRBV5-1	TRBJ2-2	14	CASSLSRNPGELFF
TRBV6-1	TRBJ2-7	14	CATVDPQSSYEQYF
TRBV11-2	TRBJ2-7	14	CASSRDRPPYEQYF
TRBV27	TRBJ2-4	16	CASSLLDRTGQGIQYF
TRBV5-1	TRBJ2-3	14	CASAPGASTDTQYF
TRBV5-1	TRBJ2-5	13	CASSLLVQETQYF
TRBV12-3/TRBV12-4	TRBJ1-1	17	CASKGTDWAGEGIEAFF